The 26 T cell receptor beta chains in this list originate from one sample, sequenced in a study of CD8 T cells in ankylosing spondylitis. Study findings and constraints: The study identified a TCR beta motif of under ten highly homologous variants that appeared characteristic of ankylosing spondylitis blood.

These receptors' targets are unknown. MiXCR, run by TCRdb on the 5' RACE reads, gives a single entry per CDR3 protein. The repertoire has about 400,000 distinct CDR3 sequences, 20% to 25% of them found once; the top ten carry 16%. The specimen was blood, either unsorted or a sorted T cell fraction (not recorded which). The receptors come from a male donor with ankylosing spondylitis.

This clonotype appeared a few times. This chain uses TRBV20-1 with TRBJ1-1; 8 bases map to TRBD1. CDR1 is DFQATT and CDR2 is SNEGSKA in the germline V gene (reference sequence). With V trimmed by 4 bases and J by 3 bases, 10 bases remained unmatched. The CDR3 totals 15 residues. The CDR3 is CSAKDRARGYTEAFF. Written as DNA, the CDR3 is TGCAGTGCTAAGGACAGGGCAAGAGGGTACACTGAAGCTTTCTTT.

This clonotype has only a few counts. The CDR3 DNA reads as TGTGCCTGGACTGTTCTTAGCACAGATACGCAGTATTTT. Protein sequence: CAWTVLSTDTQYF. This chain joins TRBV30 and TRBJ2-3; D is unresolved. The germline CDR1 and CDR2 sequences are GTSNPN and SVGIG (reference sequence). Trimming took 4 bases from V and 0 from J, leaving 8 bases between them. The CDR3 length is 13 residues.

This CDR3 reads CASSLLGLAGQETQYF. In DNA form, the CDR3 reads TGTGCCAGCAGTTTACTGGGACTAGCGGGACAAGAGACCCAGTACTTC. The chain links TRBV28 to TRBJ2-5, with 13 bases matching TRBD2. V was pared by 2 bases and J by 2 bases, with 2 bases of the junction left unmatched. CDR3 length equals 16 residues. The germline V gene encodes CDR1 MDHEN and CDR2 SYDVKM. Variable domain in full (rest from reference TRBV28 and TRBJ2-5): DVKVTQSSRYLVKRTGEKVFLECVQDMDHENMFWYRQDPGLGLRLIYFSYDVKMKEKGDIPEGYSVSREKKERFSLILESASTNQTSMYLCASSLLGLAGQETQYFGPGTRLLVL.

This clonotype was counted ten times or more. The chain uses TRBV10-3 and TRBJ2-7, with 8 bases matching TRBD1. Germline V gene lookup returns CDR1 ENHRY and CDR2 SYGVKD. The V and J ends lost 3 bases and 5 bases, in that order; junction bases with no gene match: 6. This CDR3 has 14 amino acids. CDR3 loop: CAISDRTGLDEQYF. The CDR3 nucleotides read TGTGCCATCAGTGACCGGACAGGGCTAGACGAGCAGTACTTC.

The chain employs TRBV20-1 and TRBJ1-1, with a weak D call TRBD1 (6 bases). There are 16 residues in the CDR3. Germline lookup yields CDR1 DFQATT and CDR2 SNEGSKA (reference sequence). The V end was cut by 0 bases, the J end by 0 bases, with 14 bases between. In DNA, the CDR3 is TGCAGTGCTAGAGATGGACAGATTTGGATGAACACTGAAGCTTTCTTT. This encodes CSARDGQIWMNTEAFF.

The V and J genes are TRBV14 and TRBJ2-1, with a possible D match to TRBD2 (5 bases). CDR1 is SGHDN, CDR2 FVKESK, per germline. The CDR3 is 12 amino acids. Trimming took off 0 bases at V and 12 bases at J, with 9 bases between the two ends. CDR3 in DNA: TGTGCCAGCAGCCAAGACGCCGCGGGGCAGTTCTTC. Translation: CASSQDAAGQFF. Full variable domain (rest looked up from reference TRBV14 and TRBJ2-1): EAGVTQFPSHSVIEKGQTVTLRCDPISGHDNLYWYRRVMGKEIKFLLHFVKESKQDESGMPNNRFLAERTGGTYSTLKVQPAELEDSGVYFCASSQDAAGQFFGPGTRLTVL.

The chain employs TRBV6-1 and TRBJ1-2; D may be TRBD1 (5 bases). Germline CDR1 and CDR2: MNHNS and SASEGT. V lost 5 bases, J lost 6 bases, and 19 bases lay in between. The CDR3 contains 15 residues. The CDR3 sequence is CASSQLWTSGDGYTF. The CDR3 DNA reads as TGTGCCAGCAGTCAACTATGGACGTCGGGGGATGGCTACACCTTC.

This clonotype has only a few counts. V gene TRBV2 combines with J gene TRBJ1-1, with 8 nucleotides matching TRBD1. The CDR3 is made up of 14 amino acids. Germline CDR1 is SNHLY and CDR2 is FYNNEI. V lost 5 bases and J lost 1; bases outside the gene matches: 3. CDR3 nucleotides: TGTGCCAGCAGTTGGGGACAGGAGAACACTGAAGCTTTCTTT. This sequence encodes CASSWGQENTEAFF.

The chain is built from TRBV7-3 and TRBJ1-1; a weak D match, TRBD1 (6 bases). The CDR3 covers 14 residues. The V and J ends lost 5 bases and 1 base respectively, with 11 bases between them. The germline CDR1 and CDR2 sequences are SGHTA and FQGTGA. CDR3 residues: CASSKAGANTEAFF. In DNA form, the CDR3 reads TGTGCCAGCAGCAAAGCGGGGGCGAACACTGAAGCTTTCTTT.

The V call is TRBV7-8, the J call TRBJ2-1; TRBD2 matches at 8 bases. The trim removed 1 base at V and 15 bases at J, leaving 8 bases unmatched. CDR3 length: 13 residues. Germline lookup yields CDR1 SGHVS and CDR2 FQNEAQ. The CDR3 spells CASSLGGTRSAFF. The CDR3 bases are TGTGCCAGCAGCTTAGGAGGGACTAGGTCGGCGTTCTTC.

The chain couples TRBV5-1 to TRBJ2-7, with D unclear. V was pared by 0 bases and J by 0 bases, with 10 bases between. The germline V gene has CDR1 SGHRS and CDR2 YFSETQ. The CDR3 is 15 residues long. The CDR3 DNA is TGCGCCAGCAGCTTGGACAGCGCCACCTCCTACGAGCAGTACTTC. This encodes CASSLDSATSYEQYF.

The J gene is TRBJ2-3, the V gene TRBV20-1, with 8 bases that match TRBD2. V shed 2 bases, J shed 3 bases, and the junction held 4 bases outside the gene matches. The germline V gene has CDR1 DFQATT and CDR2 SNEGSKA (reference sequence). The CDR3 runs 14 residues. Here the CDR3 DNA reads TGCAGTGCTAGAACGGGAGGGGGGACAGATACGCAGTATTTT. This codes for CSARTGGGTDTQYF.

This clonotype was observed many times. The genes are TRBV5-1 and TRBJ2-3; perhaps TRBD2 as D (6 bases). The V end was cut by 4 bases, the J end by 6 bases, with 15 bases between. Germline-derived CDR1 and CDR2 are SGHRS and YFSETQ. The CDR3 length is 14 residues. CDR3 nucleotide sequence: TGCGCCAGCAGCCCGGGACCGGAGGGGGATACGCAGTATTTT. It encodes CASSPGPEGDTQYF.

This clonotype came up a few times. This chain links TRBV4-1 with TRBJ1-1, with 8 bases aligning to TRBD1. V trimming: 5 bases; J trimming: 11 bases; junction bases outside the gene matches: 22. Per germline, CDR1 MGHRA and CDR2 YSYEKL. The CDR3 is 17 amino acids. CDR3 bases: TGCGCCAGCAGCGCCCTACCCAGGGGGCCCCTTCAACCGGGGGCTTTCTTT. It encodes CASSALPRGPLQPGAFF.

V and J are TRBV7-9 and TRBJ2-3; no clear D. Germline V gives CDR1 SEHNR, CDR2 FQNEAQ (reference sequence). The V and J ends lost 4 bases and 2 bases respectively, with 7 bases between them. The CDR3 sequence is 13 residues long. The CDR3 is CASSSLNTDTQYF. In nucleotides, the CDR3 is TGTGCCAGCAGCTCCCTGAACACAGATACGCAGTATTTT.

The chain carries TRBV29-1 and TRBJ1-2; 8 bases fit TRBD1. CDR1 is SQVTM, CDR2 ANQGSEA, per germline. After removal of 4 bases from V and 2 bases from J, the junction contained 6 bases not matched to a gene. The CDR3 spans 14 residues. The CDR3 is CSVGDRGRNYGYTF. In DNA form, the CDR3 reads TGCAGCGTTGGAGACAGGGGCCGCAACTATGGCTACACCTTC. The full variable domain, with the rest looked up from reference TRBV29-1 and TRBJ1-2, is SAVISQKPSRDICQRGTSLTIQCQVDSQVTMMFWYRQQPGQSLTLIATANQGSEATYESGFVIDKFPISRPNLTFSTLTVSNMSPEDSSIYLCSVGDRGRNYGYTFGSGTRLTVV.

This clonotype occurred a few times. CDR3 nucleotides: TGCGCCAGCAGCTTAGTCCTCGCGCCGACCGCTGAAGCTTTCTTT. Translated: CASSLVLAPTAEAFF. This chain uses TRBV5-1 with TRBJ1-1; no reliable D call. V lost 2 bases to trimming and J lost 6 bases, with 17 bases between them. Germline CDR1 and CDR2: SGHRS and YFSETQ. The CDR3 extends over 15 amino acids. The variable domain in full, with the rest retrieved from reference TRBV5-1 and TRBJ1-1, is KAGVTQTPRYLIKTRGQQVTLSCSPISGHRSVSWYQQTPGQGLQFLFEYFSETQRNKGNFPGRFSGRQFSNSRSEMNVSTLELGDSALYLCASSLVLAPTAEAFFGQGTRLTVV.

This clonotype occurred a few times. The chain joins TRBV19 to TRBJ2-2, with D possibly TRBD1 on 6 matching bases. The CDR3 consists of 14 residues. The germline gives CDR1 LNHDA, CDR2 SQIVND (reference sequence). V was clipped by 8 bases and J by 5 bases, with 15 bases between them. The CDR3 reads CASGTGSRTGELFF. The CDR3 DNA reads as TGTGCCAGTGGTACAGGGAGTCGGACCGGGGAGCTGTTTTTT.

This clonotype occurred a few times. The CDR3 DNA is TGCAGCGTTGGGACTAGCGTGGGGAATGAGCAGTTCTTC. It specifies CSVGTSVGNEQFF. The chain combines TRBV29-1 with TRBJ2-1; 9 nucleotides agree with TRBD2. V lost 4 bases to trimming and J lost 7 bases; unmatched junction nucleotides: 5. This CDR3 spans 13 amino acids. Germline V CDR1 and CDR2: SQVTM, ANQGSEA.

The V gene is TRBV28, the J gene TRBJ1-4; D call uncertain. CDR1 and CDR2 (germline): MDHEN, SYDVKM. The CDR3 totals 14 residues. The V and J ends lost 10 bases and 1 base respectively, with 13 bases between them. The chain's CDR3 is CATTWGLTNEKLFF. The CDR3 bases are TGTGCCACCACGTGGGGTTTAACTAATGAAAAACTGTTTTTT.

The genes are TRBV4-2 and TRBJ2-2, with 9 bases that match TRBD2. This CDR3 has 16 amino acids. Germline V gene sequence: CDR1 LGHNA, CDR2 YNFKEQ. Losses at the gene ends were 0 bases for V and 3 bases for J; bases not matched to a gene: 2. DNA for the CDR3: TGTGCCAGCAGCCAAGAGGCGGGAGGGGACACCGGGGAGCTGTTTTTT. Encoded protein: CASSQEAGGDTGELFF.

There are many counts of this clonotype. The chain employs TRBV7-2 and TRBJ2-3; 8 nucleotides agree with TRBD2. V dropped 9 bases and J dropped 2; count of bases not matched to a gene: 7. CDR1 and CDR2 (germline): SGHTA, FQGNSA. CDR3 length: 14 residues. The CDR3 DNA follows: TGTGCCAGTACCATAGCGGGGATCACAGATACGCAGTATTTT. Translation gives CASTIAGITDTQYF.

The chain has TRBV25-1 and TRBJ2-7; no clear D gene. V lost 0 bases and J 5 bases, leaving 5 bases between the germline ends. The CDR3 has 12 residues. In germline, CDR1 is MGHDK, CDR2 SYGVNS. CDR3 sequence reads: CASSEYGHEQYF. CDR3 coding DNA: TGTGCCAGCAGTGAATACGGTCACGAGCAGTACTTC.

This clonotype was seen only a few times. The rearrangement joins TRBV20-1 to TRBJ2-3, with 11 bases identical to TRBD2. V was pared by 5 bases and J by 3 bases, with 4 bases of the junction left unmatched. Germline V gives CDR1 DFQATT, CDR2 SNEGSKA (reference sequence). The CDR3 is made up of 14 amino acids. The CDR3 nucleotides read TGCAGTGCTTTAGCGGGAGGGGAAACAGATACGCAGTATTTT. The encoded protein is CSALAGGETDTQYF.

This clonotype was counted only a few times. The chain has TRBV16 and TRBJ2-5; tentative D call: TRBD1 (5 bases). Germline V gene data show CDR1 as KGHSY and CDR2 as FQNENV. The ends were cut back, 0 bases at V and 2 bases at J, with 10 bases in the middle. This CDR3 has 15 amino acids. The CDR3 DNA sequence: TGTGCCAGCAGCCAATCCCGGCAGGGACAAGAGACCCAGTACTTC. It specifies CASSQSRQGQETQYF.

The J gene is TRBJ1-1, the V gene TRBV28, with D tentatively TRBD1 (5 bases). Per the germline V gene, CDR1 is MDHEN and CDR2 is SYDVKM. The length of the CDR3 is 16 residues. V was clipped by 2 bases and J by 4 bases, with 17 bases between them. CDR3: CASSLELGGAGTEAFF. CDR3 nucleotide sequence: TGTGCCAGCAGTTTAGAGTTAGGCGGGGCGGGCACTGAAGCTTTCTTT. The full variable domain, its missing parts supplied by reference TRBV28 and TRBJ1-1, is DVKVTQSSRYLVKRTGEKVFLECVQDMDHENMFWYRQDPGLGLRLIYFSYDVKMKEKGDIPEGYSVSREKKERFSLILESASTNQTSMYLCASSLELGGAGTEAFFGQGTRLTVV.